One sample yielded the 21 T cell receptor beta chains listed below, sequenced in a study of T cells after yellow fever vaccination. TCRdb independently ran MiXCR on the 5' RACE reads; one entry per CDR3 protein. The sample lists some 220,000 distinct CDR3 sequences; 3% to 3.5% were seen once. Sequencing was performed on CD4+ T cells sorted from PBMCs, taken 10 days after the yellow fever booster vaccination. These receptor sequences come from a man between 18 and 29 years old who received the YFV17D yellow fever vaccine.

The V and J genes are TRBV5-1 and TRBJ2-5, with D possibly called TRBD1 or TRBD2 (7 bases each). Trimming took 4 bases from V and 3 from J, leaving 16 bases between them. The CDR3 runs to 15 residues. CDR1 and CDR2 (germline): SGHRS, YFSETQ. CDR3 sequence: CASSPGGGPEETQYF. DNA for the CDR3: TGCGCCAGCAGCCCAGGGGGGGGCCCGGAAGAGACCCAGTACTTC. Full variable domain (missing parts from reference TRBV5-1 and TRBJ2-5): KAGVTQTPRYLIKTRGQQVTLSCSPISGHRSVSWYQQTPGQGLQFLFEYFSETQRNKGNFPGRFSGRQFSNSRSEMNVSTLELGDSALYLCASSPGGGPEETQYFGPGTRLLVL.

The chain is built from TRBV30 and TRBJ1-6; TRBD1 might be the D (6 bases). The germline V gene has CDR1 GTSNPN and CDR2 SVGIG (reference sequence). V shed 2 bases and J shed 6 bases, with 17 bases lying between them. The CDR3 has 16 residues. The CDR3 sequence: CAWSTGHPGVNSPLHF. CDR3 nucleotides: TGTGCCTGGAGTACGGGACACCCCGGCGTTAATTCACCCCTCCACTTT.

This clonotype was picked up many times. The V call is TRBV7-2, the J call TRBJ2-1; D not certain. Trimming stripped 2 bases from V and 8 bases from J, with 13 bases between. CDR1 is SGHTA, CDR2 FQGNSA, per germline. The CDR3 length is 14 residues. CDR3 bases: TGTGCCAGCAGCTTATCCTTCGTCAGTGATGAGCAGTTCTTC. It yields the protein CASSLSFVSDEQFF.

The table lists this clonotype with a few counts. This chain joins TRBV2 and TRBJ1-5; no definite D call. CDR3 length: 13 amino acids. From germline, CDR1 is SNHLY and CDR2 FYNNEI. Trimming cost V 7 bases and J 5 bases, with 12 bases left between them. CDR3 sequence (DNA): TGTGCCAGCAAACCCAGGACCGATCAGCCCCAGCATTTT. Amino acids: CASKPRTDQPQHF.

The chain links TRBV12-3 or TRBV12-4 to TRBJ2-1, with D possibly TRBD2 on 7 matching bases. Trimming took 10 bases from V and 0 from J, leaving 19 bases between them. This CDR3 has 16 residues. CDR3 protein: CATGGQGFYSYNEQFF. CDR3 DNA: TGTGCCACCGGGGGGCAGGGCTTCTACTCCTACAATGAGCAGTTCTTC.

V gene TRBV7-2 combines with J gene TRBJ1-3; D not resolved. CDR3 length: 14 residues. Per germline, CDR1 SGHTA and CDR2 FQGNSA. V dropped 1 base and J dropped 0 bases, with 4 bases sitting between them. The CDR3 sequence: CASSLVTSGNTIYF. The DNA of the CDR3 is TGTGCCAGCAGCTTAGTTACCTCTGGAAACACCATATATTTT.

The chain carries TRBV30 and TRBJ1-4, with 7 bases aligning to TRBD1. CDR3 length: 14 residues. CDR1 GTSNPN and CDR2 SVGIG come from the germline V gene (reference sequence). Germline trimming cut 5 bases from V and 7 bases from J; bases unmatched to any gene: 10. CDR3 sequence: CAWARGPKGEKLFF. The CDR3 DNA follows: TGTGCCTGGGCTAGGGGGCCAAAGGGTGAAAAACTGTTTTTT.

This clonotype was seen many times. The CDR3 region is CASSHPPVLGRGVYGYTF. The DNA of the CDR3 is TGCGCCAGCAGCCACCCCCCAGTTTTAGGCCGGGGCGTCTATGGCTACACCTTC. This rearrangement joins TRBV4-3 to TRBJ1-2, with TRBD1 as a possible D gene (5 bases). CDR1 LGHNA and CDR2 YSLEER come from the germline V gene. The germline V and J ends were trimmed by 3 bases and 4 bases, with 24 bases remaining between them. CDR3 size: 18 residues.

The rearrangement links TRBV20-1 to TRBJ2-5; 10 nucleotides match TRBD2. V trimming: 5 bases; J trimming: 5 bases; junction bases outside the gene matches: 2. This CDR3 contains 12 residues. The germline V gene encodes CDR1 DFQATT and CDR2 SNEGSKA (reference sequence). CDR3 region: CSAVTSGETQYF. The CDR3 DNA is TGCAGTGCTGTGACTAGCGGGGAGACCCAGTACTTC.

The rearrangement uses TRBV23-1 and TRBJ1-5, with TRBD1 as a possible D gene (5 bases). TRBV23-1 is given ORF status, its function remaining uncertain. This CDR3 comprises 17 residues. V was pared by 2 bases and J by 11 bases, with 25 bases between. The CDR3 spells CASSQVTPGPLTGSQHF. As DNA, the CDR3 is TGCGCCAGCAGTCAAGTTACCCCGGGACCCCTGACCGGGTCCCAGCATTTT.

This chain uses TRBV6-2 or TRBV6-3 with TRBJ2-1; no definite D call. The ends were cut back, 4 bases at V and 6 bases at J, with 19 bases in the middle. The CDR3 extends over 16 amino acids. Germline V gene sequence: CDR1 MNHEY, CDR2 SVGEGT. CDR3 nucleotides: TGTGCCAGCAGTTCCCCCCGGGCCCGGTGGCCCAATGAGCAGTTCTTC. It translates to CASSSPRARWPNEQFF.

This clonotype was observed at least ten times. The chain is built from TRBV5-1 and TRBJ2-3; 11 bases agree with TRBD2. The CDR3 runs 16 residues. Germline V gives CDR1 SGHRS, CDR2 YFSETQ. Germline trimming cut 0 bases from V and 2 bases from J; bases unmatched to any gene: 2. CDR3 in DNA: TGCGCCAGCAGCTTGGAGGGACTAGCGGTCACAGATACGCAGTATTTT. Encoded protein: CASSLEGLAVTDTQYF.

This clonotype was observed a few times. This sequence joins TRBV7-8 and TRBJ2-7; no definite D call. The germline V gene has CDR1 SGHVS and CDR2 FQNEAQ. V lost 2 bases and J 6 bases, leaving 11 bases between the germline ends. This CDR3 contains 13 residues. The CDR3 bases are TGTGCCAGCAGCTTAAGTAGATTACTCGAGCAGTACTTC. Its translation is CASSLSRLLEQYF. The entire variable domain, with the rest obtained from reference TRBV7-8 and TRBJ2-7, is as follows: GAGVSQSPRYKVAKRGQDVALRCDPISGHVSLFWYQQALGQGPEFLTYFQNEAQLDKSGLPSDRFFAERPEGSVSTLKIQRTQQEDSAVYLCASSLSRLLEQYFGPGTRLTVT.

The gene calls are TRBV7-2 and TRBJ1-5; D unresolved. Germline loops: CDR1 SGHTA, CDR2 FQGNSA. This CDR3 region has 14 residues. V was cut by 1 base and J by 2 bases, with 6 bases left in between. CDR3 loop: CASSLGRGNQPQHF. The CDR3 DNA reads TGTGCCAGCAGCTTAGGGCGTGGCAATCAGCCCCAGCATTTT.

This clonotype has only a few counts. This rearrangement joins TRBV7-2 to TRBJ2-1; 8 bases agree with TRBD2. Germline loops: CDR1 SGHTA, CDR2 FQGNSA. V lost 3 bases and J lost 8; bases outside the gene matches: 9. This CDR3 has 15 amino acids. The CDR3 DNA reads TGTGCCAGCAGCTTGAGTCGGGGGGGCATATATGAGCAGTTCTTC. This encodes CASSLSRGGIYEQFF.

This chain connects TRBV14 to TRBJ2-5; maybe TRBD2 (6 bases). The germline gives CDR1 SGHDN, CDR2 FVKESK. V gave up 5 bases and J gave up 5 bases, with 15 bases separating them. The CDR3 extends over 14 amino acids. The CDR3: CASSAGQVGETQYF. The CDR3 DNA sequence: TGTGCCAGCAGCGCGGGGCAGGTCGGGGAGACCCAGTACTTC. Full variable domain (remainder filled in from reference TRBV14 and TRBJ2-5): EAGVTQFPSHSVIEKGQTVTLRCDPISGHDNLYWYRRVMGKEIKFLLHFVKESKQDESGMPNNRFLAERTGGTYSTLKVQPAELEDSGVYFCASSAGQVGETQYFGPGTRLLVL.

This clonotype occurred many times. DNA of the CDR3: TGTGCCAGCAGCTTAGTGGACGGCCCGGGGGTGGACACCATATATTTT. This translates into CASSLVDGPGVDTIYF. The chain carries TRBV7-2 and TRBJ1-3; D may be TRBD1 (5 bases). The length of the CDR3 is 16 residues. V lost 1 base, J lost 8 bases, and 18 bases lay in between. Germline V CDR1 and CDR2: SGHTA, FQGNSA. Using reference TRBV7-2 and TRBJ1-3 for the parts outside the CDR3, the full variable domain is GAGVSQSPSNKVTEKGKDVELRCDPISGHTALYWYRQSLGQGLEFLIYFQGNSAPDKSGLPSDRFSAERTGGSVSTLTIQRTQQEDSAVYLCASSLVDGPGVDTIYFGEGSWLTVV.

This clonotype was detected ten times or more. The chain has TRBV10-3 and TRBJ1-2; D gene uncertain. The CDR3 loop spans 13 amino acids. The V gene lost 5 bases and the J gene lost 8 bases, with 15 bases spanning the gap. Germline CDR1 ENHRY, CDR2 SYGVKD. CDR3 protein: CAISPGVGNGYTF. CDR3 DNA sequence: TGTGCCATCAGTCCCGGAGTAGGGAACGGCTACACCTTC.

This clonotype showed up just a few times. The chain uses TRBV11-2 and TRBJ2-5, with 9 bases aligning to TRBD2. The CDR3 length is 16 residues. Germline V gene sequence: CDR1 SGHAT, CDR2 FQNNGV. Trimming at V came to 0 bases and at J to 1 base, leaving 3 bases not matched to a gene. Here the CDR3 DNA reads TGTGCCAGCAGCTTAGAGGCTAGCGGGATCCAAGAGACCCAGTACTTC. This gives the protein CASSLEASGIQETQYF.

This clonotype was detected ten times or more. The chain has TRBV4-2 and TRBJ2-1; 12 bases are shared with TRBD1. Germline trimming cut 4 bases from V and 14 bases from J; bases unmatched to any gene: 12. Per the germline V gene, CDR1 is LGHNA and CDR2 is YNFKEQ. CDR3 length: 15 amino acids. The chain's CDR3 is CASSPNWDRGLLEFF. DNA of the CDR3: TGTGCCAGCAGCCCAAATTGGGACAGGGGGCTCTTGGAGTTCTTC.

This clonotype was recorded many times. The chain carries TRBV7-6 and TRBJ1-6, with a weak D call TRBD1 (5 bases). The germline V and J ends were trimmed by 5 bases and 9 bases, with 14 bases remaining between them. Germline CDR1 reads SGHVS; CDR2 reads FNYEAQ. The CDR3 totals 14 residues. DNA for the CDR3: TGTGCCAGCAGCCCTACTTTGAGGGGTTCACCCCTCCACTTT. Protein: CASSPTLRGSPLHF.